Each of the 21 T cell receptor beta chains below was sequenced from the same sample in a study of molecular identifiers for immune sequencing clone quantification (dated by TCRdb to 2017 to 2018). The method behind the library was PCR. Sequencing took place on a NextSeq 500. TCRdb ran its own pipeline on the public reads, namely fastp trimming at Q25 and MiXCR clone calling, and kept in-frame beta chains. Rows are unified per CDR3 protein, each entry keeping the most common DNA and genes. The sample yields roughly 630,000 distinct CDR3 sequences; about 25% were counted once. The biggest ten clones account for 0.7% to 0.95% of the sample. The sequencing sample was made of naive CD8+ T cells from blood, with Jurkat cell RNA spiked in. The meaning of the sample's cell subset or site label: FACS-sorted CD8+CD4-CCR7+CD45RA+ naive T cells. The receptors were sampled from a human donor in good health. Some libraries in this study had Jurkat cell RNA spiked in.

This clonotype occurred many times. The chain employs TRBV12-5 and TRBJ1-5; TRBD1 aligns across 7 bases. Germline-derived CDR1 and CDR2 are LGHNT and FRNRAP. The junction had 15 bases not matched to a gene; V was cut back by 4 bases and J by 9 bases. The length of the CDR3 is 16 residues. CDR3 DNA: TGTGCTAGTGGTTCTCAACCAGACAGGGCCACGTGGCCCCAGCATTTT. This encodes CASGSQPDRATWPQHF.

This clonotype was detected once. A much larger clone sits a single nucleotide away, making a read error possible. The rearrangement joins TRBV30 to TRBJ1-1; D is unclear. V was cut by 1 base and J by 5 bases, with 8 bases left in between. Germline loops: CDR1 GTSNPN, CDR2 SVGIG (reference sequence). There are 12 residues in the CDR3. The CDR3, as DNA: TGTGCCTGGAGTGCGTCAGTGACTGAAGCTTTCTTT. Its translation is CAWSASVTEAFF.

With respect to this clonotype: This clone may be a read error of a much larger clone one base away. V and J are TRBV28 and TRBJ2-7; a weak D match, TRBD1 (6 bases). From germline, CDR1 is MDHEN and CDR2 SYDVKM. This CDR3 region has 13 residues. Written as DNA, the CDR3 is TGTGCCGGAAGACAGGATGGAGGATACGGGCAGTACTTC. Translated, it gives CAGRQDGGYGQYF.

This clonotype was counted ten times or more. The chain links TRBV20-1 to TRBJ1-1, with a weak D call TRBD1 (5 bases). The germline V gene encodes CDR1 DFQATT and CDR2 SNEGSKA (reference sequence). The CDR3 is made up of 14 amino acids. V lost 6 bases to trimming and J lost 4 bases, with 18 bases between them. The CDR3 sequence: CSAPQVGEGTEAFF. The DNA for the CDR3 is TGCAGTGCCCCCCAAGTGGGGGAGGGCACTGAAGCTTTCTTT.

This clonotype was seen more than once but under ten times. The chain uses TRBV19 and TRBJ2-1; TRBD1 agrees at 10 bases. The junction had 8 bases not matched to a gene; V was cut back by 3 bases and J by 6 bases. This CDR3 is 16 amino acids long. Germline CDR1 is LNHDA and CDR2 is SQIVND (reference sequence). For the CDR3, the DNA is TGTGCCAGTAGTATCATAGGACAGGGGGTGGTCAATGAGCAGTTCTTC. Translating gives CASSIIGQGVVNEQFF. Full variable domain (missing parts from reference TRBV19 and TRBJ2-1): DGGITQSPKYLFRKEGQNVTLSCEQNLNHDAMYWYRQDPGQGLRLIYYSQIVNDFQKGDIAEGYSVSREKKESFPLTVTSAQKNPTAFYLCASSIIGQGVVNEQFFGPGTRLTVL.

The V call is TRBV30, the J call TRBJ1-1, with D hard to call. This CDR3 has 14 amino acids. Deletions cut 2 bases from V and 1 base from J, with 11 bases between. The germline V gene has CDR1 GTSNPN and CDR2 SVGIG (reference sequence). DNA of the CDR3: TGTGCCTGGAGTCTCGCAGGCGGGAACACTGAAGCTTTCTTT. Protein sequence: CAWSLAGGNTEAFF.

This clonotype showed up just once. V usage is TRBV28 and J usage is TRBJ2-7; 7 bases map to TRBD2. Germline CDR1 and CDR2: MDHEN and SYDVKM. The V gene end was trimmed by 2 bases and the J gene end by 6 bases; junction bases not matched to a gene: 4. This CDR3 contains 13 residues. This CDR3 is CASSLAGEAEQYF. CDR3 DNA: TGTGCCAGCAGTTTAGCGGGAGAAGCCGAGCAGTACTTC.

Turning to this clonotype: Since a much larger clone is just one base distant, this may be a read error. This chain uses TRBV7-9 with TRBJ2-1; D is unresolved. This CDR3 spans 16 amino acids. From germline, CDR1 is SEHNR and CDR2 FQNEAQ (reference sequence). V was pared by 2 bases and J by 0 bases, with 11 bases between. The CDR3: CASSLPPSDSYNEQFF. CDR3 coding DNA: TGTGCCAGCAGCTTACCGCCCTCGGACTCCTACAATGAGCAGTTCTTC.

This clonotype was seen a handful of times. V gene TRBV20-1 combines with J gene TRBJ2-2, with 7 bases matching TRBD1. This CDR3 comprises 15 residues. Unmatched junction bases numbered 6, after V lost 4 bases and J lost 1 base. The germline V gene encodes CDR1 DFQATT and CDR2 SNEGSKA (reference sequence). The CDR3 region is CSATRQGMNTGELFF. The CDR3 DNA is TGCAGTGCTACGCGACAGGGTATGAACACCGGGGAGCTGTTTTTT.

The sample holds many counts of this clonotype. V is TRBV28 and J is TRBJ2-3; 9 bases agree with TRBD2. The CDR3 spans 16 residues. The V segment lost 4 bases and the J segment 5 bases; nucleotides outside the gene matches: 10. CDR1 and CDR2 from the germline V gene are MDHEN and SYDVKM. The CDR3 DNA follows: TGTGCCAGCAGTTATCCTAGCGGGATTAGGGAAGATACGCAGTATTTT. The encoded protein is CASSYPSGIREDTQYF. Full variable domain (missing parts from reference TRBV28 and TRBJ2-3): DVKVTQSSRYLVKRTGEKVFLECVQDMDHENMFWYRQDPGLGLRLIYFSYDVKMKEKGDIPEGYSVSREKKERFSLILESASTNQTSMYLCASSYPSGIREDTQYFGPGTRLTVL.

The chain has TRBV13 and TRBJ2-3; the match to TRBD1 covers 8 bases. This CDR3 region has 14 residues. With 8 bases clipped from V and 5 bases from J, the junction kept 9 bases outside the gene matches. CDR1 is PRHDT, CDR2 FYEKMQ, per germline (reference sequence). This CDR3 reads CASLEDRAGDTQYF. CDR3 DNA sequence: TGTGCCAGCTTGGAGGACAGGGCAGGAGATACGCAGTATTTT.

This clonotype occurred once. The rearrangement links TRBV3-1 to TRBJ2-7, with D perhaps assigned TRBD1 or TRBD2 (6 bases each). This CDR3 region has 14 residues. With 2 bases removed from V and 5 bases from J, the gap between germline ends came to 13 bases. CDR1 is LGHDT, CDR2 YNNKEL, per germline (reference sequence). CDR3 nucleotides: TGTGCCAGCAGCCAACCCGGGGGCTTCCACGAGCAGTACTTC. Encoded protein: CASSQPGGFHEQYF.

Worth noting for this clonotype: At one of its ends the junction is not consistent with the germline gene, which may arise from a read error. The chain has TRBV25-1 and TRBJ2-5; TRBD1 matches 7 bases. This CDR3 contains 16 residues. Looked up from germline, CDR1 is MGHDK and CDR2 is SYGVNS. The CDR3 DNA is TGTCCCAGCAGAGATCCAGGACAGGAAAGCCAAGAGACCCAGTACTTC. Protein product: CPSRDPGQESQETQYF.

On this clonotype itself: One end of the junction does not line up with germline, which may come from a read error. The CDR3 loop is CARSQARSGATVLTF. DNA of the CDR3: TGTGCCCGCAGCCAAGCCCGCTCTGGGGCCACCGTCCTGACTTTC. The V call is TRBV13, the J call TRBJ2-6; D might be TRBD1 (5 bases). The CDR3 consists of 15 residues. Per the germline V gene, CDR1 is PRHDT and CDR2 is FYEKMQ (reference sequence).

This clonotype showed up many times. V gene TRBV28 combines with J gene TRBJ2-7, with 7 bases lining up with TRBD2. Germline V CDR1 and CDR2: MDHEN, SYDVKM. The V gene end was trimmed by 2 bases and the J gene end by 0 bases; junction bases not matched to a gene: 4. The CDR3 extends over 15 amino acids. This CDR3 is CASSLRGVNSYEQYF. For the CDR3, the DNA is TGTGCCAGCAGTTTACGGGGGGTTAACTCCTACGAGCAGTACTTC.

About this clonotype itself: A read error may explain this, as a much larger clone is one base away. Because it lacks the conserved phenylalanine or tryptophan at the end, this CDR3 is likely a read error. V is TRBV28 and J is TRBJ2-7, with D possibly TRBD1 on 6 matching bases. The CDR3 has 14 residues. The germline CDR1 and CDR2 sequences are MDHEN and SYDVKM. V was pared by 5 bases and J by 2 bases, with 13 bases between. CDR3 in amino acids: CASSLETGTYEQYL. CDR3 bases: TGTGCCAGCAGTCTTGAGACAGGTACCTACGAGCAGTACCTC.

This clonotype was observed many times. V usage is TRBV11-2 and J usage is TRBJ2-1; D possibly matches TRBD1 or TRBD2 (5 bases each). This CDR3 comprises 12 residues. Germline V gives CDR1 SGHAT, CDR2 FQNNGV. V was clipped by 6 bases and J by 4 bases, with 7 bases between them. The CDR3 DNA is TGTGCCAGCAGGTGGGGGTACAATGAGCAGTTCTTC. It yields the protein CASRWGYNEQFF.

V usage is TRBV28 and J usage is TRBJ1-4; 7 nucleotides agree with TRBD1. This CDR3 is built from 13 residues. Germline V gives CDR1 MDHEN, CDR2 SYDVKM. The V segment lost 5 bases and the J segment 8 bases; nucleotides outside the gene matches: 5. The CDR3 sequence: CASSLTGPEKLFF. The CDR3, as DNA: TGTGCCAGCAGTCTGACAGGGCCGGAAAAACTGTTTTTT.

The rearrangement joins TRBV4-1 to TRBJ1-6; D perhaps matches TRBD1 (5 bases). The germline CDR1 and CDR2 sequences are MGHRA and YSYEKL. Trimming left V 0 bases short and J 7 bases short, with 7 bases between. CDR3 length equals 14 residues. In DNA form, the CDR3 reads TGCGCCAGCAGCCAAGAGGAGGGGAATTCACCCCTCCACTTT. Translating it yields CASSQEEGNSPLHF.

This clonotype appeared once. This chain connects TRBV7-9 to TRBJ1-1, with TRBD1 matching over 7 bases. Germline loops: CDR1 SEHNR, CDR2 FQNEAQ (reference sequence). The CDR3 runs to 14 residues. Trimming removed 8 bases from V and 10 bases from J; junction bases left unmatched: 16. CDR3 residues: CASGPGQDGVLAFF. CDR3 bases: TGTGCCAGCGGCCCAGGACAGGATGGGGTCTTAGCTTTCTTT.

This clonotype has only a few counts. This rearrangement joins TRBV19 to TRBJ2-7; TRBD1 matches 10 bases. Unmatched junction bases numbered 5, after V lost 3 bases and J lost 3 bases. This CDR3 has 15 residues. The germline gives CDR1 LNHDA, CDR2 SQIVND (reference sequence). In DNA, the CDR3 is TGTGCCAGTAGTATTGGGACAGGGGTGAACTACGAGCAGTACTTC. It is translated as CASSIGTGVNYEQYF.